This TCR beta chain was obtained from a study of blood T cells in healthy people across ages. As for the study in general: Template switching recovered approximately one barcoded beta molecule for every two T cells.

Sample-barcoded 5' priming and a J-beta primer mix drove a second PCR of about 7 to 12 cycles. TCRdb ran MiXCR on the 5' RACE reads and lists one entry per CDR3 protein. The table includes roughly 2 million distinct CDR3 sequences, around 50% detected once. Every donor gave 9 to 10 milliliters of peripheral blood. The germline V gene has CDR1 SGHRS and CDR2 YFSETQ. The CDR3 spans 15 residues. Trimming cost V 1 base and J 0 bases, with 8 bases left between them. This clonotype was seen at least ten times. Its antigen is currently unknown. Overall study results and limits: Both higher diversity and more naive CD4+ cells marked long-lived donors when set against aged donors. Donor CMV status was unknown, possibly confounding expanded clonotype changes.

The chain couples TRBV5-1 to TRBJ2-1; D unclear. Sequences were obtained from blood. This receptor was obtained from a woman in her forties in good health. CDR3 in amino acids: CASSLSSSSYNEQFF. The CDR3 bases are TGCGCCAGCAGCTTGAGCTCGAGCTCCTACAATGAGCAGTTCTTC.